The source of this TCR beta chain is a study of blood T cell repertoires in COVID-19. Sequenced by immunoSEQ multiplex PCR; TCRdb stores in-frame clones only, minus some. The sample has 390,000 or so clones, roughly 89% seen once. Trimming took off 5 bases at V and 0 bases at J, with 14 bases between the two ends. The germline gives CDR1 SEHNR, CDR2 FQNEAQ (reference sequence). The CDR3 has 16 amino acids. Allocation to cohorts depended on clinical history reported by the participants. This chain connects TRBV7-9 to TRBJ2-1; tentative D call: TRBD2 (6 bases). This sequence originates from a woman aged 45-59 years who had recovered from COVID-19. The source material was PBMCs or T cells enriched from blood (not recorded which). The CDR3 DNA reads as TGTGCCAGCAGCCAAACCACTAGCTACTCCTACAATGAGCAGTTCTTC. Protein: CASSQTTSYSYNEQFF.